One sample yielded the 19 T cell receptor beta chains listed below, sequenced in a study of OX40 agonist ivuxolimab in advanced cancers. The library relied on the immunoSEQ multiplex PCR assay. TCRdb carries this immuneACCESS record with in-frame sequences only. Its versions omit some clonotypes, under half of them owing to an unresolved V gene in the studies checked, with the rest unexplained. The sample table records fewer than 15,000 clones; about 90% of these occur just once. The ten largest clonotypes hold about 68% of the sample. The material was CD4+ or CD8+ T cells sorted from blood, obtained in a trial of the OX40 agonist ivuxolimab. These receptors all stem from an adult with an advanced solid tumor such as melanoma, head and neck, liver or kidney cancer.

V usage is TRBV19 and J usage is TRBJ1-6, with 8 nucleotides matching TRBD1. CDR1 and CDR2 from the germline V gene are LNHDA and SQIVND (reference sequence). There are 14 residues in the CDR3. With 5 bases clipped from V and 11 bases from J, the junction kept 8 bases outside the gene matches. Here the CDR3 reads CASSAGQGPAPLHF. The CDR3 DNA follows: TGTGCCAGTAGTGCCGGACAGGGCCCGGCACCCCTCCACTTT.

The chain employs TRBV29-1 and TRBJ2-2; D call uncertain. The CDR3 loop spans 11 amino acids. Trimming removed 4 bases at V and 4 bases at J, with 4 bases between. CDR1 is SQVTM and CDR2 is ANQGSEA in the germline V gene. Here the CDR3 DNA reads TGCAGCGTTGGGGGCACCGGGGAGCTGTTTTTT. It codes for CSVGGTGELFF.

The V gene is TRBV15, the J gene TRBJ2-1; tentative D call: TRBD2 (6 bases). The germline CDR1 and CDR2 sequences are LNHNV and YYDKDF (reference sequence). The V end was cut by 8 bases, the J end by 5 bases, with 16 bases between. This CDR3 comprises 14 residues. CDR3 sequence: CATASAGLNNEQFF. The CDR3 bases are TGTGCCACCGCGAGCGCGGGGTTGAACAATGAGCAGTTCTTC.

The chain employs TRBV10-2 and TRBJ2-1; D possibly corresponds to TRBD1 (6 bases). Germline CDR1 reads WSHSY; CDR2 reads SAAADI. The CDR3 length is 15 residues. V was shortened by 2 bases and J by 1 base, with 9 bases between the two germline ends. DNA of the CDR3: TGCGCCAGCAGTGAGAGGACAGCTTCCTACAATGAGCAGTTCTTC. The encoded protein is CASSERTASYNEQFF.

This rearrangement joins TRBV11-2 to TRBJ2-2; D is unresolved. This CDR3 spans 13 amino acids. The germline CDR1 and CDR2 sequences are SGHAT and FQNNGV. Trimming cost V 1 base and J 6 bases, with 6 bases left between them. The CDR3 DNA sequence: TGTGCCAGCAGCTTAGTTTCTTCCGGGGAGCTGTTTTTT. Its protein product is CASSLVSSGELFF. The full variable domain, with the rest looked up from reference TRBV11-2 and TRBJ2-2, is EAGVAQSPRYKIIEKRQSVAFWCNPISGHATLYWYQQILGQGPKLLIQFQNNGVVDDSQLPKDRFSAERLKGVDSTLKIQPAKLEDSAVYLCASSLVSSGELFFGEGSRLTVL.

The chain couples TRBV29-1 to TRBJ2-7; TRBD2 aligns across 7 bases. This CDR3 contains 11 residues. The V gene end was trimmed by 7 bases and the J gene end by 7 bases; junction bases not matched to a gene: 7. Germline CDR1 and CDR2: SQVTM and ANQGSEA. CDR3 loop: CSAGGTKEQYF. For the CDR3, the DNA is TGCAGCGCGGGGGGTACGAAGGAGCAGTACTTC.

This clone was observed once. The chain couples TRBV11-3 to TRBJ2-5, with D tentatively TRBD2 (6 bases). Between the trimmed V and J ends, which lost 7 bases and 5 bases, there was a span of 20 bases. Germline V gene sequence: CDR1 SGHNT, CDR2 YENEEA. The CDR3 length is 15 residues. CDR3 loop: CASTERWREVETQYF. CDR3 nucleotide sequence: TGTGCCAGCACCGAACGTTGGAGGGAGGTTGAGACCCAGTACTTC.

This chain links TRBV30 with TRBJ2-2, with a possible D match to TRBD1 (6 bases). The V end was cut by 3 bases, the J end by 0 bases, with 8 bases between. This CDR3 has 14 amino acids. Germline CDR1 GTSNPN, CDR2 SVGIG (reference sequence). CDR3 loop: CAWRTGPNTGELFF. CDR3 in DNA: TGTGCCTGGAGAACAGGGCCGAACACCGGGGAGCTGTTTTTT. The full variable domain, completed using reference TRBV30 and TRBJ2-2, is SQTIHQWPATLVQPVGSPLSLECTVEGTSNPNLYWYRQAAGRGLQLLFYSVGIGQISSEVPQNLSASRPQDRQFILSSKKLLLSDSGFYLCAWRTGPNTGELFFGEGSRLTVL.

CDR3 sequence: CASSLFRRGGEQYF. For the CDR3, the DNA is TGTGCCAGCAGCTTATTTCGAAGGGGAGGCGAGCAGTACTTC. The chain recombines TRBV11-3 with TRBJ2-7; possibly TRBD2 for D (6 bases). This CDR3 contains 14 residues. The V gene lost 2 bases and the J gene lost 6 bases, with 14 bases spanning the gap. Per germline, CDR1 SGHNT and CDR2 YENEEA.

In DNA, the CDR3 is TGCGCCAGCACTTTAGGACAGGGGGTTAACTATGGCTACACCTTC. Its translation: CASTLGQGVNYGYTF. The V call is TRBV5-1, the J call TRBJ1-2, with 10 bases aligning to TRBD1. The germline CDR1 and CDR2 sequences are SGHRS and YFSETQ. The ends lost 6 bases at V and 1 base at J; junction bases unmatched: 6. The CDR3 runs 15 residues.

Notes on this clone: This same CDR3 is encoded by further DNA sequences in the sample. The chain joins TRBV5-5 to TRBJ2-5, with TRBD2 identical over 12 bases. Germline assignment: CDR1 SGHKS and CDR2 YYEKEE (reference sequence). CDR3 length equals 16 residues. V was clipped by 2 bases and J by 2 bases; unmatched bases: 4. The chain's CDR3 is CASSLALAGGQETQYF. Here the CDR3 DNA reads TGTGCCAGCAGCTTAGCGCTAGCGGGGGGGCAAGAGACCCAGTACTTC.

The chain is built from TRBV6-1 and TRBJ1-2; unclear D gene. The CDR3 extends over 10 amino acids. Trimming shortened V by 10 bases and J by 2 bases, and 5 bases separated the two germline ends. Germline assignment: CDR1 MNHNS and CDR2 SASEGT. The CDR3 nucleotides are TGTGCCACCAGAAACTATGGCTACACCTTC. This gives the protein CATRNYGYTF.

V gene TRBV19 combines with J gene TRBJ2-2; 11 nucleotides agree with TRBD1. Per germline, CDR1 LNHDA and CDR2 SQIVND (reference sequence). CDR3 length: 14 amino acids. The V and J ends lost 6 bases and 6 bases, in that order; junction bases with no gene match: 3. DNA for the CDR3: TGTGCCAGTAGAGGGACAGGGGGGGCCGGGGAGCTGTTTTTT. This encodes CASRGTGGAGELFF.

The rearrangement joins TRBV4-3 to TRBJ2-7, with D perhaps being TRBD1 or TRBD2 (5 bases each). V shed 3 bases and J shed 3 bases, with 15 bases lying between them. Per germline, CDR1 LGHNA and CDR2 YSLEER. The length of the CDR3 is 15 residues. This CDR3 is CASSQDFGTGYEQYF. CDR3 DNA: TGCGCCAGCAGCCAGGACTTCGGGACGGGCTACGAGCAGTACTTC.

CDR3 nucleotides: TGTGCCAGCAGCATTTCCGGGACAGCTGGAAACACCATATATTTT. As protein: CASSISGTAGNTIYF. The rearrangement links TRBV9 to TRBJ1-3, with 7 bases identical to TRBD1. J gave up 2 bases and V 4 bases, and 6 bases lay outside the gene matches. This CDR3 is 15 amino acids long. Germline loops: CDR1 SGDLS, CDR2 YYNGEE.

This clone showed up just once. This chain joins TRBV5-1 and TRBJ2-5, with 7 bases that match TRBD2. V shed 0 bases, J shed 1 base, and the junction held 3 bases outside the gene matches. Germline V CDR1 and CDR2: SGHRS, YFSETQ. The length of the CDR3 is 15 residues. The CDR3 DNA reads TGCGCCAGCAGCTTGGGGGAGGGGTCCCAAGAGACCCAGTACTTC. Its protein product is CASSLGEGSQETQYF. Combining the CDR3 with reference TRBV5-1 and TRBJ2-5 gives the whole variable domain KAGVTQTPRYLIKTRGQQVTLSCSPISGHRSVSWYQQTPGQGLQFLFEYFSETQRNKGNFPGRFSGRQFSNSRSEMNVSTLELGDSALYLCASSLGEGSQETQYFGPGTRLLVL.

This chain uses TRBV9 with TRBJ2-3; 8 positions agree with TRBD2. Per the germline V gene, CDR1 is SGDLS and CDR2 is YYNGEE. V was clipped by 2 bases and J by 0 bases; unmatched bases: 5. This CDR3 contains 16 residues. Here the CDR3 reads CASSVGGGTSTDTQYF. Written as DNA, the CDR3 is TGTGCCAGCAGCGTGGGCGGGGGGACGAGCACAGATACGCAGTATTTT.

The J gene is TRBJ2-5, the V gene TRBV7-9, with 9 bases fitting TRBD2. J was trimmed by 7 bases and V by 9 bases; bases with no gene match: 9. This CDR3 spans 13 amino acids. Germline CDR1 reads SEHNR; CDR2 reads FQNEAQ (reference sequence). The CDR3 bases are TGTGCCAGTCAGCGGGAGGTGGCGGGGACCCAGTACTTC. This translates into CASQREVAGTQYF.

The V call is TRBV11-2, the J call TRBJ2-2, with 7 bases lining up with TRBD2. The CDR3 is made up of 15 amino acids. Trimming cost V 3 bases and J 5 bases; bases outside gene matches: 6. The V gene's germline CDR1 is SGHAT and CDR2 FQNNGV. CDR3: CASSFGLGKTGELFF. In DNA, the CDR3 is TGTGCCAGCAGCTTTGGACTAGGAAAGACCGGGGAGCTGTTTTTT.